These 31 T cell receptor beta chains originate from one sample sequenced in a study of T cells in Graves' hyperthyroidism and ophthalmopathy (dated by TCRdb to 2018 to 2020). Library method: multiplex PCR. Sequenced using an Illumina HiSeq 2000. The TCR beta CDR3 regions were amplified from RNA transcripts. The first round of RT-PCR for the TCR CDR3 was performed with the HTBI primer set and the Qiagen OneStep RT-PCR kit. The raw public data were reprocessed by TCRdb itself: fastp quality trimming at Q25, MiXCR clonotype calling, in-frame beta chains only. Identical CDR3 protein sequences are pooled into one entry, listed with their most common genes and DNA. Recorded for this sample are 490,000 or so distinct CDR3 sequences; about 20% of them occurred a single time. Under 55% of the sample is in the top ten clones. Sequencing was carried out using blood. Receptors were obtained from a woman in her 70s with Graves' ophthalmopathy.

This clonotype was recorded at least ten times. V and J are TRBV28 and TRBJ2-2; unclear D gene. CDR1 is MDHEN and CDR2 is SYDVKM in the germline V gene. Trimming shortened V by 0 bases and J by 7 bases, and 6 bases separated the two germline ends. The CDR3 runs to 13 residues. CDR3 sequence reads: CASSLWSGGELFF. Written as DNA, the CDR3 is TGTGCCAGCAGTTTATGGTCAGGCGGGGAGCTGTTTTTT.

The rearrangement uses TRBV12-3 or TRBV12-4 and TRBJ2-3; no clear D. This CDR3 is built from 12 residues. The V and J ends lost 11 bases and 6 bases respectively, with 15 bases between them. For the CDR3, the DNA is TGTGCCTCTCGTCCCACTTGGGATACGCAGTATTTT. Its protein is CASRPTWDTQYF.

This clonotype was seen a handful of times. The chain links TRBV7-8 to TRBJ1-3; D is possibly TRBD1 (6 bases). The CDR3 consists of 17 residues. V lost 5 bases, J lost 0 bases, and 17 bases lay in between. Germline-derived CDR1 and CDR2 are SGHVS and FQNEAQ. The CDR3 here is CASSPGAQGISGNTIYF. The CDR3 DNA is TGTGCCAGCAGCCCGGGGGCCCAGGGGATCTCTGGAAACACCATATATTTT.

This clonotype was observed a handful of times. CDR3 in DNA: TGTGCCAGCAGTTCCGGGGAGAGGGGCGTATCCTACGAGCAGTACTTC. Translation gives CASSSGERGVSYEQYF. This sequence joins TRBV6-2 or TRBV6-3 and TRBJ2-7; D may correspond to TRBD1 or TRBD2 (5 bases each). V lost 4 bases and J 1 base, leaving 17 bases between the germline ends. The CDR3 contains 16 residues. Germline loops: CDR1 MNHEY, CDR2 SVGEGT.

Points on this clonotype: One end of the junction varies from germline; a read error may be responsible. CDR3 sequence: CASSPDSTETQYF. The CDR3 nucleotides are TGTGCCAGCAGCCCGGACAGCACAGAGACGCAGTATTTT. The chain is built from TRBV7-9 and TRBJ2-3, with D possibly TRBD1 on 6 matching bases. The germline gives CDR1 SEHNR, CDR2 FQNEAQ (reference sequence). The CDR3 contains 13 residues.

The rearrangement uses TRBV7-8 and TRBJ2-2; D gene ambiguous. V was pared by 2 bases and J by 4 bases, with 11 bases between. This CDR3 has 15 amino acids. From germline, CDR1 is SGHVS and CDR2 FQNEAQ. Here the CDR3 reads CASSLRRLGTGELFF. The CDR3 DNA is TGTGCCAGCAGCTTACGTAGATTGGGCACCGGGGAGCTGTTTTTT.

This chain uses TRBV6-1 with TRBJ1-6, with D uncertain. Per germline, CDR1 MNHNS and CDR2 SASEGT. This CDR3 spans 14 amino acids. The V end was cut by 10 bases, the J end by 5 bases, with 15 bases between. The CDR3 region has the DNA TGTGCCACCTCCCGGACGGTTCATAATTCACCCCTCCACTTT. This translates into CATSRTVHNSPLHF.

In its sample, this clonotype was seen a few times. This chain's CDR3 is CSARQTLAEFSYEQYF. In DNA form, the CDR3 reads TGCAGTGCTAGGCAAACGCTAGCGGAGTTCTCCTACGAGCAGTACTTC. This rearrangement joins TRBV20-1 to TRBJ2-7; 7 bases are a match to TRBD2. The V segment lost 3 bases and the J segment 0 bases; nucleotides outside the gene matches: 11. The CDR3 is 16 residues long. Per the germline V gene, CDR1 is DFQATT and CDR2 is SNEGSKA (reference sequence).

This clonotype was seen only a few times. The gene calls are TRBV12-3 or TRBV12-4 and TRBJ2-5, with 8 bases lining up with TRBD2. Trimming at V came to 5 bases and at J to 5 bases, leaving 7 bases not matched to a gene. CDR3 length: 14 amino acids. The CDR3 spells CASSPGTSMETQYF. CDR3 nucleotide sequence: TGTGCCAGCAGTCCCGGGACTAGTATGGAGACCCAGTACTTC.

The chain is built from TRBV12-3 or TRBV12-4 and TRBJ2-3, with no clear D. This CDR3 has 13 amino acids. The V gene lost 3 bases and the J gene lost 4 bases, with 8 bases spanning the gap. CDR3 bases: TGTGCCAGCAGTTTTGGCGCGGCAGATACGCAGTATTTT. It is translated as CASSFGAADTQYF.

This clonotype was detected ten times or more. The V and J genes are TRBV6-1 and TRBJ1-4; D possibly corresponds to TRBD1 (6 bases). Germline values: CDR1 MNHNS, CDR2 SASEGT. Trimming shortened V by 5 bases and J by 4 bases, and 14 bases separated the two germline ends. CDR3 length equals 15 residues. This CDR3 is CASSLRTDFNEKLFF. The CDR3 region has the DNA TGTGCCAGCAGTCTGCGGACAGATTTTAATGAAAAACTGTTTTTT.

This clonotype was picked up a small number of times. The CDR3 protein is CASSTNRVAGPDTGELFF. In nucleotides, the CDR3 is TGCGCCAGCAGCACCAACAGGGTAGCGGGACCAGACACCGGGGAGCTGTTTTTT. This chain joins TRBV10-1 and TRBJ2-2; 8 bases are shared with TRBD2. V shed 6 bases, J shed 3 bases, and the junction held 15 bases outside the gene matches. Germline CDR1 and CDR2: WNHNN and SYGVQD (reference sequence). This CDR3 is 18 amino acids long.

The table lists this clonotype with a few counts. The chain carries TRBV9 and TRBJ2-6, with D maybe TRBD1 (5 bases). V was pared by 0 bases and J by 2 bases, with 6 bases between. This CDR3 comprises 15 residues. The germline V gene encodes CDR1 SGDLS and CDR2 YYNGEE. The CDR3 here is CASSVVGAGANVLTF. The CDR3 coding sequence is TGTGCCAGCAGCGTAGTAGGGGCTGGGGCCAACGTCCTGACTTTC.

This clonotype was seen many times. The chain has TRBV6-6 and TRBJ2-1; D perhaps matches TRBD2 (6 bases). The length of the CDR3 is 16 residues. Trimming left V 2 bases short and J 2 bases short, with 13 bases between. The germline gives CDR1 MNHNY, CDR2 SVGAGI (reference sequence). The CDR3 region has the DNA TGTGCCAGCAGTTACAGGGCGGGACTCACCTACAATGAGCAGTTCTTC. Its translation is CASSYRAGLTYNEQFF.

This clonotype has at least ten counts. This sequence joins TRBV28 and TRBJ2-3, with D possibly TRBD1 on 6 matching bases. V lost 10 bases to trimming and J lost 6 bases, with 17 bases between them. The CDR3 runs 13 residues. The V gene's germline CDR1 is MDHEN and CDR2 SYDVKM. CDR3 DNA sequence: TGTGCCACTGGGGGCGCTTCTTTCGATACGCAGTATTTT. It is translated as CATGGASFDTQYF.

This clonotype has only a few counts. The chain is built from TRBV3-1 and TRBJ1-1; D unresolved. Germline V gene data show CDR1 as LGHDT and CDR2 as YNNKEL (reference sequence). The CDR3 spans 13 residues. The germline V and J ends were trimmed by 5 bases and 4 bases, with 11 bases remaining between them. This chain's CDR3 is CASSVGGSTEAFF. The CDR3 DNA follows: TGTGCCAGCAGCGTAGGTGGGAGCACTGAAGCTTTCTTT.

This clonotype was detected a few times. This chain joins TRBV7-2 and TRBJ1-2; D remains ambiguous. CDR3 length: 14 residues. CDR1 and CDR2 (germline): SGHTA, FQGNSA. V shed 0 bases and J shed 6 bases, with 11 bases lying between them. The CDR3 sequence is CASSLAQSNHGYTF. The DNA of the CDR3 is TGTGCCAGCAGCTTAGCGCAGAGCAACCATGGCTACACCTTC.

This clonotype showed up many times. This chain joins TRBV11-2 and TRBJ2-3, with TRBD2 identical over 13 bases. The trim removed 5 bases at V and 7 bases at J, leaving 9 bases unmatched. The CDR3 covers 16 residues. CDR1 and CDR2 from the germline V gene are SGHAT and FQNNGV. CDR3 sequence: CASSARTSGSLNTQYF. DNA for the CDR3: TGTGCCAGCAGCGCAAGGACTAGCGGGAGTTTAAATACGCAGTATTTT.

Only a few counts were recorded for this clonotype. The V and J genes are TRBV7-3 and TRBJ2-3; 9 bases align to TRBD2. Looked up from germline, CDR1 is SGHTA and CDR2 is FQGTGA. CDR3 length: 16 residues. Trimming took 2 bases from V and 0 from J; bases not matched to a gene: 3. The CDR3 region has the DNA TGTGCCAGCAGCTTAGGACTAGCGTCCAGCACAGATACGCAGTATTTT. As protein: CASSLGLASSTDTQYF.

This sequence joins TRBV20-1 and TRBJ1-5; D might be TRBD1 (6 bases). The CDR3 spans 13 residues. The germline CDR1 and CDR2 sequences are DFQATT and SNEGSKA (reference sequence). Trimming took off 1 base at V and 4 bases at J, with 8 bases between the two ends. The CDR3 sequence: CSARAGVNQPQHF. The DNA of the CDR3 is TGCAGTGCTAGAGCAGGGGTGAATCAGCCCCAGCATTTT.

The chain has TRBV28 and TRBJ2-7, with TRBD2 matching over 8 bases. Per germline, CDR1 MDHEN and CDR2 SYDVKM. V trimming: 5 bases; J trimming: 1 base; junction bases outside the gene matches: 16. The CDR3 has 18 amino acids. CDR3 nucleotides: TGTGCCAGCAGTCTACATCTCCCCGGGACTAGAATTTCCTACGAGCAGTACTTC. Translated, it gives CASSLHLPGTRISYEQYF. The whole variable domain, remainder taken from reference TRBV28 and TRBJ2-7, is DVKVTQSSRYLVKRTGEKVFLECVQDMDHENMFWYRQDPGLGLRLIYFSYDVKMKEKGDIPEGYSVSREKKERFSLILESASTNQTSMYLCASSLHLPGTRISYEQYFGPGTRLTVT.

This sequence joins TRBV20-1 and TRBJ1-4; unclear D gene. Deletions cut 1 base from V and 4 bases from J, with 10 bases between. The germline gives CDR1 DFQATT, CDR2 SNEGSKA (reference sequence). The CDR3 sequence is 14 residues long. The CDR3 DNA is TGCAGTGCTAGAGTCGGACCGTTTAATGAAAAACTGTTTTTT. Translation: CSARVGPFNEKLFF.

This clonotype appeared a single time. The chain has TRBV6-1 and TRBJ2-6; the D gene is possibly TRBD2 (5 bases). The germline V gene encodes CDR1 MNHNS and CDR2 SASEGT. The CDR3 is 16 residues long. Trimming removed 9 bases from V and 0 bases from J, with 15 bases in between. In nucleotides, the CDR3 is TGTGCCAGTATCCTACTAAGCGGCTCTGGGGCCAACGTCCTGACTTTC. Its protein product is CASILLSGSGANVLTF.

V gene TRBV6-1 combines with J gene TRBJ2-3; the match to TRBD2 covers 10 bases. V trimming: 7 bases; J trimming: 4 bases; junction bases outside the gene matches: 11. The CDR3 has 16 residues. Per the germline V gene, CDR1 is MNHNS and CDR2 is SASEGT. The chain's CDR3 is CASKPSGSIRADTQYF. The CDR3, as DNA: TGTGCCAGCAAGCCTAGCGGGAGCATCCGCGCAGATACGCAGTATTTT.

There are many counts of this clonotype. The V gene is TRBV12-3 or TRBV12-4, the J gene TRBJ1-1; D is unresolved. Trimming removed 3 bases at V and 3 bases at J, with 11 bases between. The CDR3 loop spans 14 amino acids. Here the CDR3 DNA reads TGTGCCAGCAGTTTCTCTGTTCGGGACACTGAAGCTTTCTTT. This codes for CASSFSVRDTEAFF.

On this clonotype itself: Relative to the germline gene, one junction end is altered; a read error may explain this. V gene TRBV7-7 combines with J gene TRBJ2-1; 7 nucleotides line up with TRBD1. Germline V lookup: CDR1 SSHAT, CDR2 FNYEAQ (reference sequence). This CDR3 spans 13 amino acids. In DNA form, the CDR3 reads TGTGCTAGCAGCCTCGACAGGGTCGGCCTCCAGTTCTTC. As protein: CASSLDRVGLQFF.

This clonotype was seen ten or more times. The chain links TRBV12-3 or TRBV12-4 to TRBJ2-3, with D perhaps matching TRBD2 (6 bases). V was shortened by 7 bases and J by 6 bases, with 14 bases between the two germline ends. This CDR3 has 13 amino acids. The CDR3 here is CASNGASEDTQYF. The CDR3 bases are TGTGCCAGCAATGGGGCTAGCGAGGATACGCAGTATTTT.

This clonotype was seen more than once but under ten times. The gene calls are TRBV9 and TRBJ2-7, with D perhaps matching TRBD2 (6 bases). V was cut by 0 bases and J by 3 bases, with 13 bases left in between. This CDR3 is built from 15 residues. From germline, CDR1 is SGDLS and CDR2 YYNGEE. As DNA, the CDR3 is TGTGCCAGCAGCGTAGGGGGCGGGACTTACTACGAGCAGTACTTC. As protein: CASSVGGGTYYEQYF.

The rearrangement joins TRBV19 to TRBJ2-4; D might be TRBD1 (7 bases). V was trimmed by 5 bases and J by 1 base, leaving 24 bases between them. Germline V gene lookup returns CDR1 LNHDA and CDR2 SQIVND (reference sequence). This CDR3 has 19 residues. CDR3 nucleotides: TGTGCCAGTAGTTCAGGGGCGGGACAGCCGTACCGGGCCAAAAACATTCAGTACTTC. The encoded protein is CASSSGAGQPYRAKNIQYF.

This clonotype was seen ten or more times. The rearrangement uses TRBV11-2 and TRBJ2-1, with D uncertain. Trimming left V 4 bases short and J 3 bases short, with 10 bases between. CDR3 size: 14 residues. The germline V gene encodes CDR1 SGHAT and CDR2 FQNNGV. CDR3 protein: CASSSTRGYNEQFF. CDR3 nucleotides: TGTGCCAGCAGCTCCACCCGCGGCTACAATGAGCAGTTCTTC.

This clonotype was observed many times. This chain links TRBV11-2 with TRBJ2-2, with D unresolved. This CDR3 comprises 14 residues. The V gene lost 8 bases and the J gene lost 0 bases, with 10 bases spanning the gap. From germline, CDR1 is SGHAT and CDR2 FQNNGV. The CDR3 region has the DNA TGTGCCAGCTTCCCGTTCGCGAACACCGGGGAGCTGTTTTTT. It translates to CASFPFANTGELFF.